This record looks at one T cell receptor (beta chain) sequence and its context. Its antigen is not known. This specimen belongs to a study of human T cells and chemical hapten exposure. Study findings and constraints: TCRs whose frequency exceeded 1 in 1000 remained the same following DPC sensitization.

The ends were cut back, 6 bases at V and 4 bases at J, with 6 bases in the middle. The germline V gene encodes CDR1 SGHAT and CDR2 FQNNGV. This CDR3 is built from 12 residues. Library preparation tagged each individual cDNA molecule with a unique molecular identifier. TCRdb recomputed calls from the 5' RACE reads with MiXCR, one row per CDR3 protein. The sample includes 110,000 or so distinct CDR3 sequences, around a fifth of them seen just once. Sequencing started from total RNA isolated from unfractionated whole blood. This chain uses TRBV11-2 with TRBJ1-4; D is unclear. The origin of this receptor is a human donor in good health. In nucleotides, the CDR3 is TGTGCCAGCAGGATCCATAATGAAAAACTGTTTTTT. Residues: CASRIHNEKLFF.